This T cell receptor beta chain was profiled in a study of shared clonotypes between healthy human individuals. The donor population consisted of healthy HIV-negative adults with no recent acute infections or vaccinations. Each cell subset's genomic DNA was divided evenly among several immunoSEQ plates. Measured with immunoSEQ multiplex PCR; TCRdb has only the in-frame clones, and not every one. Seen here are about half a million clones, 79% observed once, and the top ten hold under 15%. This CDR3 has 16 amino acids. J lost 0 bases, V lost 2 bases, and 2 bases had no gene match. CDR1 SGHAT and CDR2 FQNNGV come from the germline V gene.

The chain recombines TRBV11-2 with TRBJ2-7; 12 positions match TRBD2. The TCR sequence derives from a woman between 35 and 50 years old in good health. Some clones in this sample may be carry-over from other donors' samples. Source material: PBMCs. The CDR3 protein is CASSLLAGGPSYEQYF. For the CDR3, the DNA is TGTGCCAGCAGCTTACTAGCGGGAGGGCCCTCCTACGAGCAGTACTTC. Filled out from reference TRBV11-2 and TRBJ2-7, the complete variable domain reads EAGVAQSPRYKIIEKRQSVAFWCNPISGHATLYWYQQILGQGPKLLIQFQNNGVVDDSQLPKDRFSAERLKGVDSTLKIQPAKLEDSAVYLCASSLLAGGPSYEQYFGPGTRLTVT.